This T cell receptor (beta chain) comes out of a study of cytomegalovirus exposure and HLA in healthy donors. Study-level background: The approximately 670 first-cohort repertoires and the 130 or so validation repertoires shared the same platform, a later analysis reported.

Generated by immunoSEQ multiplex PCR, the TCRdb table keeps only in-frame clones and is missing some. The table lists 150,000 to 200,000 clones, around 86% of them singletons. Findings and limits, study-wide: Most TCR sequences showed up rarely, but some public TCRs showed up in many donors.

Germline CDR1 reads SNHLY; CDR2 reads FYNNEI. The V end was cut by 4 bases, the J end by 6 bases, with 16 bases between. The CDR3 is 14 amino acids. A word on this clone: Its antigen is as yet unknown.

This TCR came from a man aged 18 to 30 in good health and CMV-seropositive. Sequencing was performed on PBMCs. The rearrangement uses TRBV2 and TRBJ2-7; D remains ambiguous. This CDR3 is CASSGNDIPPEQYF. The CDR3 DNA reads as TGTGCCAGCAGTGGGAATGACATTCCCCCCGAGCAGTACTTC.